This is a list of T cell receptor beta chains from one sample in a study of CD8+CD57+ T cells in acquired aplastic anemia. TCRdb passed the reads through MiXCR, listing each CDR3 protein once. Here the sample spans under 200,000 distinct CDR3 sequences, about 60% being singletons. What was sequenced was sorted CD4+, CD8+, or CD8+CD57+ T cells (not recorded which) from PBMCs. All receptors come from a human donor in good health. The CDR3 runs from the conserved cysteine through the conserved F or W. D genes are given only for firm matches.

d_gene,j_gene,v_gene,CDR3aa
.,TRBJ2-3,TRBV19,CASSTGVPTDTQYF
.,TRBJ1-1,TRBV7-8,CASSFPGQITEAFF
TRBD1,TRBJ2-3,TRBV9,CASSGDRGHSTDTQYF
TRBD2,TRBJ2-5,TRBV11-2,CASSLAQRGRQETQYF
TRBD2,.,TRBV5-1,CASSVGGGTQYF
TRBD1,TRBJ2-7,TRBV6-5,CASSRTGQSTYEQYF
TRBD2,TRBJ2-7,TRBV3-1,CASSRLPGTSGAYEQYF
.,TRBJ1-1,TRBV7-2,CASSLGPMNTEAFF
.,TRBJ2-3,TRBV9,CASSVDQGSTDTQYF
TRBD1,TRBJ2-7,TRBV19,CASSWGQGSEQYF
.,TRBJ1-6,TRBV7-8,CASSLAGDWDSPLHF
.,TRBJ1-1,TRBV20-1,CSAREFQGSGTEAFF
TRBD1,TRBJ2-6,TRBV2,CASSGQGTGANVLTF
.,TRBJ1-2,TRBV7-8,CASSLGTAYGYTF
TRBD1,TRBJ1-6,TRBV7-9,CASSARGGYSPLHF
.,TRBJ2-5,TRBV6-5,CASSYSFGQGTQYF
TRBD2,TRBJ2-1,TRBV2,CASSGLAGGDNEQFF
TRBD1,TRBJ1-2,TRBV20-1,CSAPTPTGEGYGYTF
.,TRBJ1-6,TRBV11-2,CASSLEDGNSPLHF
.,TRBJ2-3,TRBV5-6,CASSLAGSTDTQYF
.,TRBJ1-2,TRBV20-1,CSARPRGSYGYTF